This record concerns one T cell receptor (beta chain) sequence. Its antigen is not known. The data belong to a study of cytomegalovirus exposure and HLA in healthy donors. Study-level results: Later findings reportedly placed an Asian-associated ancestry cluster below the roughly 660-donor mean for N-insertions. Later work found that TCR association rates differed between HLA loci; DRB1 had the most and HLA-C the fewest.

The study ran its PCR with 60 Vbeta and 13 Jbeta primers. Using immunoSEQ multiplex PCR, the repertoire was profiled, and TCRdb retains in-frame clones only, with some absent. The sample includes roughly 120,000 clones, 79% of them seen just once. The sequence derives from a man aged 25-45 years in good health and CMV-seropositive. What was sequenced was PBMCs.

This CDR3 is CASSFAGDEQFF. The CDR3 coding sequence is TGTGCCAGCAGCTTTGCGGGAGATGAGCAGTTCTTC. The V gene is TRBV11-2, the J gene TRBJ2-1; 7 nucleotides match TRBD2. CDR1 is SGHAT and CDR2 is FQNNGV in the germline V gene. V was clipped by 3 bases and J by 8 bases; unmatched bases: 1. The CDR3 is 12 amino acids.